This T cell receptor (beta chain) comes out of a study of chemoradiotherapy in HPV16-positive cancers. Using immunoSEQ multiplex PCR, the repertoire was profiled, and TCRdb retains in-frame clones only, with some absent. The profile covers roughly 9,300 clones, with around 88% appearing a single time and more than 2% taken by the ten largest. The length of the CDR3 is 13 residues. Germline V CDR1 and CDR2: SNHLY, FYNNEI. The ends were cut back, 4 bases at V and 0 bases at J, with 5 bases in the middle. The receptor was isolated from a human donor with HPV-associated anogenital cancer. The source material was blood, sampled from a patient who underwent chemoradiotherapy. This sequence joins TRBV2 and TRBJ2-3; D uncertain. The CDR3 here is CASSVWSTDTQYF. The CDR3 coding sequence is TGTGCCAGCAGTGTTTGGAGCACAGATACGCAGTATTTT.